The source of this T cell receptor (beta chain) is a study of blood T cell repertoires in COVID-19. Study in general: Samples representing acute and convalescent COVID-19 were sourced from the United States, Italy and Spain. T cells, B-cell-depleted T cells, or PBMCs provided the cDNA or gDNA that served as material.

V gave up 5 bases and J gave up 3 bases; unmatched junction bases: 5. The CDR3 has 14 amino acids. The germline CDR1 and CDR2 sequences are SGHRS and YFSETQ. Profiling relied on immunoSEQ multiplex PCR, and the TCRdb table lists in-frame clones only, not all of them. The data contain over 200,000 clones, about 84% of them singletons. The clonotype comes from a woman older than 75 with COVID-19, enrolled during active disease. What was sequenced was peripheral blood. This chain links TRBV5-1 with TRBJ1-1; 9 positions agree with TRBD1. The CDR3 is CASSGTGSDTEAFF. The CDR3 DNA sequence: TGCGCCAGCAGTGGGACAGGGTCGGACACTGAAGCTTTCTTT.